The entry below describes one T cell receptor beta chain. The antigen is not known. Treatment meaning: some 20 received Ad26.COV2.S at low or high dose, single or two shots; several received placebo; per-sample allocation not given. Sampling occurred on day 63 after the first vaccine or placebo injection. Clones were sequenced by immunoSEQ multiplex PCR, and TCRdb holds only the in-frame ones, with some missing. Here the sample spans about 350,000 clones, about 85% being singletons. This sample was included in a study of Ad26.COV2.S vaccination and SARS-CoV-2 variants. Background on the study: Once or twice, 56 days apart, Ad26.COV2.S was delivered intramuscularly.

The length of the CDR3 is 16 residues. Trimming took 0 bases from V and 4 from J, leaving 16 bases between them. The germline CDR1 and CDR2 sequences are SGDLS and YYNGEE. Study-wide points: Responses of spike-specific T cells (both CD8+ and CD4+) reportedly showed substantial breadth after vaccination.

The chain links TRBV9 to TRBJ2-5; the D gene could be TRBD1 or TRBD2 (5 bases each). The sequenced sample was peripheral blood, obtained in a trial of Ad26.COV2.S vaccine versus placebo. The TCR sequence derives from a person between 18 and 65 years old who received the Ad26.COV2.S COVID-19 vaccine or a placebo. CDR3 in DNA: TGTGCCAGCAGCGTAGGAGGTAGGGACGGTCGAGAGACCCAGTACTTC. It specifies CASSVGGRDGRETQYF.